These 19 T cell receptor beta chains were sequenced from one sample in a study of cytomegalovirus exposure and HLA in healthy donors. A multiplex PCR was run with 60 Vbeta primers and 13 Jbeta primers. TCRdb's copy holds only in-frame clones and misses some; the assay was immunoSEQ multiplex PCR. This sample has 150,000 to 200,000 clones, with approximately 82% found just once. The sequencing input was PBMCs. All receptors derive from a woman in her thirties or forties in good health and CMV-seropositive.

The gene calls are TRBV28 and TRBJ2-2; tentatively, D is TRBD2 (7 bases). The V end lost 10 bases, the J end lost 0 bases, and 12 bases lay between the germline ends. Germline CDR1 and CDR2: MDHEN and SYDVKM. This CDR3 region has 14 residues. The CDR3 is CAIRGASNTGELFF. The CDR3 DNA reads TGTGCCATACGGGGGGCGTCGAACACCGGGGAGCTGTTTTTT.

V gene TRBV18 combines with J gene TRBJ1-1; D is possibly TRBD1 (6 bases). The CDR3 sequence is 14 residues long. Germline CDR1 reads KGHSH; CDR2 reads LQKENI. Between the trimmed V and J ends, which lost 0 bases and 1 base, there was a span of 6 bases. The DNA of the CDR3 is TGTGCCAGCTCACCACCAGGGGGGAACACTGAAGCTTTCTTT. As protein: CASSPPGGNTEAFF.

The chain employs TRBV19 and TRBJ1-1, with D unclear. The CDR3 extends over 14 amino acids. Between the trimmed V and J ends, which lost 9 bases and 1 base, there was a span of 15 bases. Germline CDR1 reads LNHDA; CDR2 reads SQIVND (reference sequence). The CDR3 here is CASTWAETNTEAFF. CDR3 coding DNA: TGTGCCAGCACATGGGCAGAGACGAACACTGAAGCTTTCTTT.

V usage is TRBV27 and J usage is TRBJ2-7, with TRBD1 matching over 7 bases. J lost 1 base, V lost 4 bases, and 7 bases had no gene match. The CDR3 is 15 residues long. Germline V gives CDR1 MNHEY, CDR2 SMNVEV (reference sequence). The CDR3 reads CASSSPDRRSYEQYF. Written as DNA, the CDR3 is TGTGCCAGCAGTTCCCCGGACAGGCGTTCCTACGAGCAGTACTTC.

The V and J genes are TRBV7-8 and TRBJ2-1; TRBD2 agrees at 12 bases. The germline V gene encodes CDR1 SGHVS and CDR2 FQNEAQ. The CDR3 spans 17 residues. The ends lost 4 bases at V and 10 bases at J; junction bases unmatched: 14. The CDR3 loop reads CASSSRPQTSGSGEQFF. The CDR3 bases are TGTGCCAGCAGCTCACGCCCGCAGACTAGCGGGAGTGGAGAGCAGTTCTTC.

The chain is built from TRBV10-1 and TRBJ1-1, with D hard to call. Between the trimmed V and J ends, which lost 0 bases and 0 bases, there was a span of 5 bases. Germline V gives CDR1 WNHNN, CDR2 SYGVQD (reference sequence). The CDR3 consists of 14 residues. The CDR3 loop is CASSESFMNTEAFF. CDR3 in DNA: TGCGCCAGCAGTGAGTCGTTCATGAACACTGAAGCTTTCTTT.

The chain is built from TRBV5-1 and TRBJ1-4; TRBD1 aligns across 9 bases. Looked up from germline, CDR1 is SGHRS and CDR2 is YFSETQ. V lost 4 bases to trimming and J lost 5 bases; unmatched junction nucleotides: 3. The CDR3 has 14 residues. CDR3 sequence: CASSHGQGNEKLFF. The CDR3 nucleotides are TGCGCCAGCAGCCATGGACAGGGGAATGAAAAACTGTTTTTT.

The CDR3 loop is CASRAPTGVGYGYTF. In nucleotides, the CDR3 is TGTGCCAGCAGGGCGCCGACAGGGGTGGGGTATGGCTACACCTTC. The V and J genes are TRBV28 and TRBJ1-2, with 8 bases that match TRBD1. The junction had 11 bases not matched to a gene; V was cut back by 6 bases and J by 5 bases. There are 15 residues in the CDR3. Germline V gives CDR1 MDHEN, CDR2 SYDVKM.

As regards this clone: Germline and junction disagree at one end, which may indicate a read error. The chain employs TRBV9 and TRBJ1-2, with D maybe TRBD1 (5 bases). The CDR3 is 15 residues long. Looked up from germline, CDR1 is SGDLS and CDR2 is YYNGEE. This CDR3 reads CASSTDSTGVYGCTF. DNA of the CDR3: TGTGCCAGCAGCACCGACTCAACGGGGGTCTATGGCTGCACCTTC.

V is TRBV18 and J is TRBJ2-5, with a weak D call TRBD2 (6 bases). CDR1 is KGHSH, CDR2 LQKENI, per germline. The CDR3 consists of 15 residues. Trimming shortened V by 4 bases and J by 1 base, and 13 bases separated the two germline ends. This CDR3 reads CASSLKGLSQETQYF. CDR3 DNA: TGTGCCAGCTCACTAAAGGGACTCAGCCAAGAGACCCAGTACTTC.

The chain is built from TRBV4-1 and TRBJ2-3; possibly TRBD2 for D (5 bases). Trimming took 4 bases from V and 1 from J, leaving 9 bases between them. This CDR3 is built from 14 residues. Germline values: CDR1 MGHRA, CDR2 YSYEKL. The CDR3 region has the DNA TGCGCCAGCAGCCGGGAGAGCCGCACAGATACGCAGTATTTT. Encoded protein: CASSRESRTDTQYF.

The chain joins TRBV7-9 to TRBJ2-1; 12 bases align to TRBD1. This CDR3 is built from 16 residues. With V trimmed by 4 bases and J by 5 bases, 6 bases remained unmatched. CDR1 and CDR2 (germline): SEHNR, FQNEAQ (reference sequence). The CDR3 region is CASSSTGQGANNEQFF. DNA for the CDR3: TGTGCCAGCAGCTCAACGGGACAGGGGGCTAACAATGAGCAGTTCTTC.

This sequence joins TRBV11-2 and TRBJ2-1, with 10 bases identical to TRBD2. Germline V CDR1 and CDR2: SGHAT, FQNNGV. The CDR3 runs to 15 residues. Trimming cost V 5 bases and J 3 bases; bases outside gene matches: 4. CDR3 coding DNA: TGTGCCAGCAGCGTAGGACTAGCGGACTACAATGAGCAGTTCTTC. Protein: CASSVGLADYNEQFF.

The chain couples TRBV28 to TRBJ1-2, with TRBD1 identical over 7 bases. With 6 bases clipped from V and 8 bases from J, the junction kept 9 bases outside the gene matches. Germline V CDR1 and CDR2: MDHEN, SYDVKM. The CDR3 extends over 13 amino acids. This CDR3 reads CASSDQGGRGYTF. Written as DNA, the CDR3 is TGTGCCAGCAGCGACCAGGGGGGTCGAGGCTACACCTTC.

V is TRBV9 and J is TRBJ1-1, with 11 bases matching TRBD1. CDR1 and CDR2 from the germline V gene are SGDLS and YYNGEE. This CDR3 comprises 13 residues. V shed 3 bases, J shed 6 bases, and the junction held 1 base outside the gene matches. For the CDR3, the DNA is TGTGCCAGCAGCGAGGGACAGGGGGCTGAAGCTTTCTTT. Translated, it gives CASSEGQGAEAFF.

This clone was counted once. The chain combines TRBV2 with TRBJ1-2; TRBD1 agrees at 8 bases. The germline CDR1 and CDR2 sequences are SNHLY and FYNNEI. V lost 4 bases, J lost 4 bases, and 2 bases stayed unmatched. This CDR3 contains 13 residues. The chain's CDR3 is CASSVQGGYGYTF. The CDR3 bases are TGTGCCAGCAGTGTACAGGGGGGCTATGGCTACACCTTC.

The V and J genes are TRBV19 and TRBJ2-5; 7 nucleotides align to TRBD1. Per germline, CDR1 LNHDA and CDR2 SQIVND (reference sequence). The CDR3 length is 16 residues. Trimming cost V 6 bases and J 1 base; bases outside gene matches: 11. CDR3 sequence reads: CASSQRSTGLQETQYF. The CDR3 bases are TGTGCCAGTAGCCAACGATCGACAGGGCTCCAAGAGACCCAGTACTTC.

This chain uses TRBV19 with TRBJ2-5; 9 bases line up with TRBD2. The CDR3 runs 15 residues. V gave up 5 bases and J gave up 4 bases; unmatched junction bases: 8. Germline V gene sequence: CDR1 LNHDA, CDR2 SQIVND (reference sequence). Written as DNA, the CDR3 is TGTGCCAGTAGTGTTTTAGCGGGAGAGGGAGAGACCCAGTACTTC. Protein product: CASSVLAGEGETQYF.

J is TRBJ2-6 and V is TRBV18; 7 bases align to TRBD1. The V gene's germline CDR1 is KGHSH and CDR2 LQKENI. Trimming at V came to 3 bases and at J to 4 bases, leaving 3 bases not matched to a gene. This CDR3 is 15 amino acids long. The CDR3 sequence: CASSPQGVGANVLTF. The CDR3 bases are TGTGCCAGCTCACCTCAGGGGGTGGGGGCCAACGTCCTGACTTTC.